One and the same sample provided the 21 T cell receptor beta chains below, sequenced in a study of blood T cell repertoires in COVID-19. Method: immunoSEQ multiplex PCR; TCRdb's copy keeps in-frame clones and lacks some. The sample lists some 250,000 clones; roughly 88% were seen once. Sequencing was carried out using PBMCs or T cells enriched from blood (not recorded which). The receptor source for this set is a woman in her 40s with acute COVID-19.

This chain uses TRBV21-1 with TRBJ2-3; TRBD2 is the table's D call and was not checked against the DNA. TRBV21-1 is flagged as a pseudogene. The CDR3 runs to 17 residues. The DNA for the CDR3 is TGTGCCAGCAGCAAAGCCGGGGTCGGTCGGAGGACAGATACGCAGTATTTT. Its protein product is CASSKAGVGRRTDTQYF.

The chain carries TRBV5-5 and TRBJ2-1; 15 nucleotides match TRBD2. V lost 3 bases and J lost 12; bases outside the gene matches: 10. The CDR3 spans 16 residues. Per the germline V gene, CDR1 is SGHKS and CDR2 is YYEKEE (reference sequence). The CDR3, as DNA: TGTGCCAGCAGCTCCGGGACTAGCGGGAGGACGAACCGGCAGTTCTTC. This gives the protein CASSSGTSGRTNRQFF.

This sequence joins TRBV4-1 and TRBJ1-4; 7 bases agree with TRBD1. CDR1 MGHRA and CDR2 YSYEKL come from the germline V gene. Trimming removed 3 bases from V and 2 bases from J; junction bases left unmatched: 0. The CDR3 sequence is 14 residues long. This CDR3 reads CASSQGQTNEKLFF. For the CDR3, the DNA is TGCGCCAGCAGCCAGGGACAGACTAATGAAAAACTGTTTTTT.

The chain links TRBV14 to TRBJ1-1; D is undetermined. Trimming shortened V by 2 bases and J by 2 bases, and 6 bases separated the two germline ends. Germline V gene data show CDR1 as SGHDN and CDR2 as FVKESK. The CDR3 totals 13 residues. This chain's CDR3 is CASSQLGNTEAFF. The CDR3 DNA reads TGTGCCAGCAGCCAACTAGGAAACACTGAAGCTTTCTTT.

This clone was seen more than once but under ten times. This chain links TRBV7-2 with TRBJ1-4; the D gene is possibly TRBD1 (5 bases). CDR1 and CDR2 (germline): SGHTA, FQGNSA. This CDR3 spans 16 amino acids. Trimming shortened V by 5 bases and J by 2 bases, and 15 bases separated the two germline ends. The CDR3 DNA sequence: TGTGCCAGCAGCCGCGTGCCAGGGAACACTAATGAAAAACTGTTTTTT. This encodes CASSRVPGNTNEKLFF.

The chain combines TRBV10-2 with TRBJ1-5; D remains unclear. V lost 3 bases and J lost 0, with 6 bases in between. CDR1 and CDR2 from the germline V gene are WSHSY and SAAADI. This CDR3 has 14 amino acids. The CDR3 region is CASSESSSNQPQHF. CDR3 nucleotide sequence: TGCGCCAGCAGTGAATCTAGTAGCAATCAGCCCCAGCATTTT.

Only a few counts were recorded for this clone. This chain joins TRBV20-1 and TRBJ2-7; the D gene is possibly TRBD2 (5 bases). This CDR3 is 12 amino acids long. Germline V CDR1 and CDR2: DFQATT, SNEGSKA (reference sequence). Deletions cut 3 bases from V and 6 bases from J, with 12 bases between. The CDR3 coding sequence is TGCAGTGCTAGTTTAGGCGGACTCGAGCAGTACTTC. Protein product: CSASLGGLEQYF.

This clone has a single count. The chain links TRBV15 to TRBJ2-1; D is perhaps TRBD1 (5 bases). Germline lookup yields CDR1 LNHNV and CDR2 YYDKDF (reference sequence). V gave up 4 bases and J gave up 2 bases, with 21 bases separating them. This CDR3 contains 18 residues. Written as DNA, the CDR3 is TGTGCCACCAGCAACACCGGGCTTATCAGCAGGGCCTACAATGAGCAGTTCTTC. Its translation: CATSNTGLISRAYNEQFF.

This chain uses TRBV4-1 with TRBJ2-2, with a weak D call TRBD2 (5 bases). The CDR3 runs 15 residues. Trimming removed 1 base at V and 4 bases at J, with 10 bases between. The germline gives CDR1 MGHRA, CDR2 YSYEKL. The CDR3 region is CASSQAGLGTGELFF. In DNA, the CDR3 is TGCGCCAGCAGCCAAGCGGGGTTGGGCACCGGGGAGCTGTTTTTT.

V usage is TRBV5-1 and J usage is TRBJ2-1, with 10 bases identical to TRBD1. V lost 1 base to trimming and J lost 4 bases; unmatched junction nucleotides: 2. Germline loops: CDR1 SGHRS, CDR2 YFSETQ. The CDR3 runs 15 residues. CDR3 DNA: TGCGCCAGCAGCTTGAGGGGACAGGGGTACAATGAGCAGTTCTTC. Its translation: CASSLRGQGYNEQFF. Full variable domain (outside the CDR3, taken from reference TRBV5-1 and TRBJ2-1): KAGVTQTPRYLIKTRGQQVTLSCSPISGHRSVSWYQQTPGQGLQFLFEYFSETQRNKGNFPGRFSGRQFSNSRSEMNVSTLELGDSALYLCASSLRGQGYNEQFFGPGTRLTVL.

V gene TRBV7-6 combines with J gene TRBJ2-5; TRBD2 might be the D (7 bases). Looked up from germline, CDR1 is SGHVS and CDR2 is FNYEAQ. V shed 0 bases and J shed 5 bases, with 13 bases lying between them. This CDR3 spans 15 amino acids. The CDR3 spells CASSLAGGAVETQYF. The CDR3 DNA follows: TGTGCCAGCAGCTTAGCTGGGGGGGCCGTTGAGACCCAGTACTTC.

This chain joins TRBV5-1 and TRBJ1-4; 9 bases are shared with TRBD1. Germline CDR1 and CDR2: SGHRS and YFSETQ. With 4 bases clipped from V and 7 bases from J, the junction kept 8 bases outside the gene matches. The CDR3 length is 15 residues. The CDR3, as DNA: TGCGCCAGCAGCCTGACAGGGGGTTGGGGTGAAAAACTGTTTTTT. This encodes CASSLTGGWGEKLFF. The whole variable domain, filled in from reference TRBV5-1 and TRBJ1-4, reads KAGVTQTPRYLIKTRGQQVTLSCSPISGHRSVSWYQQTPGQGLQFLFEYFSETQRNKGNFPGRFSGRQFSNSRSEMNVSTLELGDSALYLCASSLTGGWGEKLFFGSGTQLSVL.

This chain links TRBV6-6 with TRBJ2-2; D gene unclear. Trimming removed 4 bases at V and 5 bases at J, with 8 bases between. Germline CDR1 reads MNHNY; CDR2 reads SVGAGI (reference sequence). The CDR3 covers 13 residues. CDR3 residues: CASSSLSTGELFF. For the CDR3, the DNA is TGTGCCAGCAGTTCCCTGTCTACCGGGGAGCTGTTTTTT.

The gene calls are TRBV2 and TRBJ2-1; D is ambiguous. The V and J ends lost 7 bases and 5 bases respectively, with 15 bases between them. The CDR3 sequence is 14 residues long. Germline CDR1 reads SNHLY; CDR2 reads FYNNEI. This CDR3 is CASKSWKENNEQFF. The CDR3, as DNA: TGTGCCAGCAAGAGTTGGAAGGAGAACAATGAGCAGTTCTTC.

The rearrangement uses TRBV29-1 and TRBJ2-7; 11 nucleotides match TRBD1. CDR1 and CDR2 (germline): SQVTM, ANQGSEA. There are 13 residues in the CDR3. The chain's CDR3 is CRLPGQGEVEQYF. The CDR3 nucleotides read TGCAGATTACCGGGACAGGGGGAAGTCGAGCAGTACTTC.

Here the CDR3 reads CASRRTGQEKLFF. DNA of the CDR3: TGTGCCAGCAGGCGGACAGGGCAGGAAAAACTGTTTTTT. This rearrangement joins TRBV27 to TRBJ1-4, with TRBD1 identical over 8 bases. Trimming removed 6 bases from V and 8 bases from J; junction bases left unmatched: 5. This CDR3 is built from 13 residues. Germline values: CDR1 MNHEY, CDR2 SMNVEV (reference sequence).

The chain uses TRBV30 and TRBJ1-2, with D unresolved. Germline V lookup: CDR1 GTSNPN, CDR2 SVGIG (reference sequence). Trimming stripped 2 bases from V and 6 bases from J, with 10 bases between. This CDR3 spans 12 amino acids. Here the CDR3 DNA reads TGTGCCTGGAGTACCCAGATGGATGGCTACACCTTC. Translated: CAWSTQMDGYTF.

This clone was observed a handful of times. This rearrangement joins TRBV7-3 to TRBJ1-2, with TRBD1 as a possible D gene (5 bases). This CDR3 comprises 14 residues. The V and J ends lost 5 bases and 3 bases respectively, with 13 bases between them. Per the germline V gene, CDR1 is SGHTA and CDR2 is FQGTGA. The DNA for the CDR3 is TGTGCCAGCAGCGCAAATCAGGGTGACTATGGCTACACCTTC. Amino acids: CASSANQGDYGYTF.

The CDR3, as DNA: TGTGCCAGTAGTCACGACTTGCGGGGCTACACCTTC. Encoded protein: CASSHDLRGYTF. The chain uses TRBV19 and TRBJ1-2; D unclear. The CDR3 sequence is 12 residues long. Trimming cost V 5 bases and J 8 bases, with 12 bases left between them. Germline V gives CDR1 LNHDA, CDR2 SQIVND (reference sequence).

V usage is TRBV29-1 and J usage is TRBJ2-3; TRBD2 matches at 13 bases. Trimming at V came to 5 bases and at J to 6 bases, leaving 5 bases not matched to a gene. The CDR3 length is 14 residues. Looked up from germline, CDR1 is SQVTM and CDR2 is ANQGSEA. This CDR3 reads CSVWTSGRGDTQYF. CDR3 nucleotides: TGCAGCGTTTGGACTAGCGGGAGAGGTGATACGCAGTATTTT.

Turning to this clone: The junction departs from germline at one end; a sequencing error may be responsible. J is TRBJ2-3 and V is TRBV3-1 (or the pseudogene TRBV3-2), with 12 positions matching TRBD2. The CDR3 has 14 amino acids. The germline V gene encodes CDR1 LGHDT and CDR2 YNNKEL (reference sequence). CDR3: CLAGGPGSTDTQYF. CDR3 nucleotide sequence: TGCCTAGCGGGGGGGCCGGGGAGCACAGATACGCAGTATTTT.